Detailed here is one T cell receptor beta chain. Sample time point: baseline, week 1 (first vaccination visit). Treatment in this sample: pre-vaccination baseline after standard-of-care therapy. These data are taken from a study of a mutant IDH1 vaccine in newly diagnosed glioma. This CDR3 contains 13 residues. The germline V gene encodes CDR1 SNHLY and CDR2 FYNNEI. Trimming took 4 bases from V and 3 from J, leaving 9 bases between them. Profiled with immunoSEQ multiplex PCR; TCRdb holds only in-frame clones, not every one. The data show tens of thousands of clones, 83% seen once. The clonotype was recovered from a woman aged 45-59 years with glioma. The chain is built from TRBV2 and TRBJ1-1; no clear D. The sequences come from PBMCs, collected from a glioma patient treated with radiotherapy, temozolomide or both. This chain's CDR3 is CASSVGGDTEAFF. DNA of the CDR3: TGTGCCAGCAGTGTCGGCGGTGACACTGAAGCTTTCTTT.